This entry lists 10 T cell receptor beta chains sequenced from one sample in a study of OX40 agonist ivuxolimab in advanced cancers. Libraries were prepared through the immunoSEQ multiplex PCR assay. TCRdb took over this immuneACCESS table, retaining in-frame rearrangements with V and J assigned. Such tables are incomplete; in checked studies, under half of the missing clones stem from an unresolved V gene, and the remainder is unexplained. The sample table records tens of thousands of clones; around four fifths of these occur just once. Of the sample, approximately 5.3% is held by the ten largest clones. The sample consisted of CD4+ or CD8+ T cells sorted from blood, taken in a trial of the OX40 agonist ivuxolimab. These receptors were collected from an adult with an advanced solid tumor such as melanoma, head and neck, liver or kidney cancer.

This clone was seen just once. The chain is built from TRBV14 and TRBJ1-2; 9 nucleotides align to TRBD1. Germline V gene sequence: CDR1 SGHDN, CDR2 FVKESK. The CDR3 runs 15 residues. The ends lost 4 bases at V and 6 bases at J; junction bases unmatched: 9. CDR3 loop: CASSRNLGQGDGYTF. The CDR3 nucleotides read TGTGCCAGCAGCCGAAACCTGGGACAGGGTGATGGCTACACCTTC.

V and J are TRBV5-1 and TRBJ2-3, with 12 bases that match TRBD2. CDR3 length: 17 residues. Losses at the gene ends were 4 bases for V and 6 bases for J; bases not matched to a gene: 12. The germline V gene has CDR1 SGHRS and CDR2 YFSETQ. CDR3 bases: TGCGCCAGCAGCCTTAGGACTAGCGGGATCGCGGAGGATACGCAGTATTTT. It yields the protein CASSLRTSGIAEDTQYF.

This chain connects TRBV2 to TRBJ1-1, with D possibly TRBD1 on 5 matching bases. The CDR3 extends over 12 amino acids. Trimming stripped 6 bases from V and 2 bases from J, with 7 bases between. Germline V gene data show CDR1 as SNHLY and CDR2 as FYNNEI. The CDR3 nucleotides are TGTGCCAGCAGACAGGCCAACACTGAAGCTTTCTTT. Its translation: CASRQANTEAFF.

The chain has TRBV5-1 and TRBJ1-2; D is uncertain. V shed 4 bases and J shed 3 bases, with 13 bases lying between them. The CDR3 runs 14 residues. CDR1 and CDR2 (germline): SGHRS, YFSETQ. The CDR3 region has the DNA TGCGCCAGCAGCCTCGGCGAAGGGCACTATGGCTACACCTTC. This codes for CASSLGEGHYGYTF. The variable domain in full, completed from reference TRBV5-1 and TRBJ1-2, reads KAGVTQTPRYLIKTRGQQVTLSCSPISGHRSVSWYQQTPGQGLQFLFEYFSETQRNKGNFPGRFSGRQFSNSRSEMNVSTLELGDSALYLCASSLGEGHYGYTFGSGTRLTVV.

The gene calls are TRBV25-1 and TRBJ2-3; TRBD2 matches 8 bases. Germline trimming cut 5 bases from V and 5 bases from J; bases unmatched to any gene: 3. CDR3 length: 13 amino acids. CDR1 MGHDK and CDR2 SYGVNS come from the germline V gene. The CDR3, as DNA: TGTGCCAGCAGTTTAGCGGGACTAGATACGCAGTATTTT. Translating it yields CASSLAGLDTQYF.

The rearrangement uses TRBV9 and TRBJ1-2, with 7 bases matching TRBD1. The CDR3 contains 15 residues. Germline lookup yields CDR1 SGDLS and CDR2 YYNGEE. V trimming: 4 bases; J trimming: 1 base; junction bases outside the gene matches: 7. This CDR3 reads CASSPQTGINYGYTF. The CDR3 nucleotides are TGTGCCAGCAGCCCCCAGACAGGGATTAACTATGGCTACACCTTC.

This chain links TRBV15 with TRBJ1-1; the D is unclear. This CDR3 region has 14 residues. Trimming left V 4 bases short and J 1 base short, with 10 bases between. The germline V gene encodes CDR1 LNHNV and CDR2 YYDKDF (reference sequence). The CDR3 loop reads CATSTPYRNTEAFF. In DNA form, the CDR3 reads TGTGCCACCAGCACTCCGTACAGGAACACTGAAGCTTTCTTT.

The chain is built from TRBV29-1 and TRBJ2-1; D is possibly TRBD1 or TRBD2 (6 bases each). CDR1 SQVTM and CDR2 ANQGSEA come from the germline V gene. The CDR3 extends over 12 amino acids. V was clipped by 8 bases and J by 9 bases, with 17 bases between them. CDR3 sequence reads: CSSGASIREQFF. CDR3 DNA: TGCAGCTCGGGGGCAAGCATACGTGAGCAGTTCTTC.

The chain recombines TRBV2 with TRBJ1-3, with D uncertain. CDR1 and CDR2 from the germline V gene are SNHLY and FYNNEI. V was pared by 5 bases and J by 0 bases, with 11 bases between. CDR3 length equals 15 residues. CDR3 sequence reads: CASSRGRNSGNTIYF. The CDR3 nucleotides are TGTGCCAGCAGTCGCGGGCGAAACTCTGGAAACACCATATATTTT.

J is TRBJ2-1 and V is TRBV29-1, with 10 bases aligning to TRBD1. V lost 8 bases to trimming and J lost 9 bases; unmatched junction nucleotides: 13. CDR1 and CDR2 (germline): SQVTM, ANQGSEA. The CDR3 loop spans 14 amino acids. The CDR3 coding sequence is TGCAGCCTAAAGAAGACAGGGGGCGGGGGTGAGCAGTTCTTC. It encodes CSLKKTGGGGEQFF.